The next 21 T cell receptor beta chains were all read from a single sample in a study of T cell repertoires in cytomegalovirus infection. Each CDR3 protein is one row after TCRdb ran MiXCR on the reads. This table has about 600,000 distinct CDR3 sequences, roughly a quarter appearing once. The sample consisted of CD8+ T cells from PBMCs. Source of these receptors: a human donor in good health (CMV status not recorded). Some clones in this sample may be carry-over from other donors' samples.

In its sample, this clonotype was seen many times. V and J are TRBV7-2 and TRBJ2-1; D may be TRBD2 (5 bases). Trimming pared 1 base from V and 2 bases from J, leaving 6 bases between. This CDR3 is 14 amino acids long. Germline lookup yields CDR1 SGHTA and CDR2 FQGNSA. The CDR3 nucleotides read TGTGCCAGCAGCTTAGAACTAGCCTACAATGAGCAGTTCTTC. It encodes CASSLELAYNEQFF.

The sample holds many counts of this clonotype. The chain recombines TRBV12-3 or TRBV12-4 with TRBJ1-2; D gene ambiguous. CDR3 length equals 16 residues. Trimming took off 5 bases at V and 4 bases at J, with 20 bases between the two ends. The CDR3 bases are TGTGCCAGCAGTCCATCTTGGACCGACCGTACCTATGGCTACACCTTC. Its translation: CASSPSWTDRTYGYTF.

This clonotype was observed at least ten times. The J gene is TRBJ2-2, the V gene TRBV7-8, with TRBD1 as a possible D gene (6 bases). The CDR3 covers 14 residues. From germline, CDR1 is SGHVS and CDR2 FQNEAQ. V was trimmed by 8 bases and J by 1 base, leaving 11 bases between them. DNA of the CDR3: TGTGCCAGCTGCTGGGGACAGAACACCGGGGAGCTGTTTTTT. It codes for CASCWGQNTGELFF.

The gene calls are TRBV7-2 and TRBJ2-5, with TRBD2 identical over 8 bases. The CDR3 is made up of 16 amino acids. J was trimmed by 2 bases and V by 4 bases; bases with no gene match: 9. CDR1 SGHTA and CDR2 FQGNSA come from the germline V gene. In nucleotides, the CDR3 is TGTGCCAGCAGCTGGGGACCGGGAGGGATTCAAGAGACCCAGTACTTC. Encoded protein: CASSWGPGGIQETQYF.

The chain links TRBV6-2 or TRBV6-3 to TRBJ2-3; 8 nucleotides match TRBD2. This CDR3 has 13 residues. Trimming at V came to 6 bases and at J to 6 bases, leaving 5 bases not matched to a gene. In germline, CDR1 is MNHEY, CDR2 SVGEGT. DNA for the CDR3: TGTGCCAGCAGCGGCGGGGGGCCCGATACGCAGTATTTT. It codes for CASSGGGPDTQYF.

This clonotype came up once. The genes are TRBV7-9 and TRBJ2-4; D may correspond to TRBD1 or TRBD2 (5 bases each). Germline CDR1 reads SEHNR; CDR2 reads FQNEAQ (reference sequence). V lost 4 bases to trimming and J lost 1 base, with 11 bases between them. This CDR3 region has 15 residues. The CDR3 bases are TGTGCCAGCAGCTCAGGTGGGGGTGCCAAAAACATTCAGTACTTC. Encoded protein: CASSSGGGAKNIQYF.

In this sample, this clonotype turned up a few times. The genes are TRBV4-2 and TRBJ1-6; possible D gene TRBD1, 5 bases. From germline, CDR1 is LGHNA and CDR2 YNFKEQ. V lost 4 bases and J lost 5, with 27 bases in between. CDR3 length: 20 amino acids. The CDR3 loop reads CASSRWDFDPGLRNNSPLHF. CDR3 in DNA: TGTGCCAGCAGCCGCTGGGATTTCGACCCGGGACTGAGAAATAATTCACCCCTCCACTTT.

The chain carries TRBV4-1 and TRBJ2-1; D might be TRBD2 (6 bases). Germline CDR1 and CDR2: MGHRA and YSYEKL. This CDR3 comprises 15 residues. V was clipped by 0 bases and J by 2 bases, with 8 bases between them. The CDR3 bases are TGCGCCAGCAGCCAAGATTGGACTACCTACAATGAGCAGTTCTTC. It specifies CASSQDWTTYNEQFF.

This clonotype has just a few counts. V usage is TRBV15 and J usage is TRBJ2-5; tentative D call: TRBD1 (5 bases). The germline CDR1 and CDR2 sequences are LNHNV and YYDKDF (reference sequence). The V end lost 5 bases, the J end lost 3 bases, and 10 bases lay between the germline ends. The CDR3 has 13 amino acids. CDR3 nucleotide sequence: TGTGCCACCAGCCCGGACATCGAAGAGACCCAGTACTTC. It yields the protein CATSPDIEETQYF.

This chain connects TRBV18 to TRBJ1-1, with 9 positions matching TRBD1. Germline loops: CDR1 KGHSH, CDR2 LQKENI. CDR3 size: 15 residues. V was pared by 5 bases and J by 3 bases, with 7 bases of the junction left unmatched. This CDR3 is CASSWKGQGYTEAFF. CDR3 nucleotide sequence: TGTGCCAGCTCATGGAAGGGACAGGGCTACACTGAAGCTTTCTTT.

The chain uses TRBV24-1 and TRBJ2-6; TRBD1 might be the D (6 bases). CDR1 and CDR2 from the germline V gene are KGHDR and SFDVKD. The V end was cut by 5 bases, the J end by 0 bases, with 7 bases between. This CDR3 is built from 15 residues. CDR3 residues: CATSAGDSGANVLTF. CDR3 nucleotide sequence: TGTGCCACCAGTGCAGGGGACTCTGGGGCCAACGTCCTGACTTTC.

The chain joins TRBV28 to TRBJ2-2, with a possible D match to TRBD1 (5 bases). The V end was cut by 3 bases, the J end by 6 bases, with 14 bases between. The CDR3 length is 15 residues. Germline loops: CDR1 MDHEN, CDR2 SYDVKM. CDR3 bases: TGTGCCAGCAGTTTGTGGCAGGGCAACGCCGGGGAGCTGTTTTTT. Translated, it gives CASSLWQGNAGELFF.

The rearrangement joins TRBV5-6 to TRBJ2-4, with TRBD1 matching over 9 bases. Trimming removed 4 bases from V and 6 bases from J; junction bases left unmatched: 5. The CDR3 runs 14 residues. Germline CDR1 SGHDT, CDR2 YYEEEE. As DNA, the CDR3 is TGTGCCAGCAGCCTGGACAGGGGAAGAAACATTCAGTACTTC. Translation: CASSLDRGRNIQYF.

A word on this clonotype: The conserved phenylalanine or tryptophan normally closing the CDR3 is absent here, so this likely arose from a read error. The V and J genes are TRBV7-3 and TRBJ2-6; D might be TRBD1 (5 bases). Germline values: CDR1 SGHTA, CDR2 FQGTGA. V was shortened by 2 bases and J by 0 bases, with 14 bases between the two germline ends. This CDR3 region has 18 residues. The CDR3 coding sequence is TGTGCCAGCAGCTTAGTCGGCAGGGAAATCTCTGGGGCCAACGTCCTGACTTCC. The encoded protein is CASSLVGREISGANVLTS.

The chain carries TRBV20-1 and TRBJ2-1; D is unclear. Trimming took off 3 bases at V and 14 bases at J, with 5 bases between the two ends. CDR3 size: 8 residues. In germline, CDR1 is DFQATT, CDR2 SNEGSKA (reference sequence). In DNA form, the CDR3 reads TGCAGTGCTAGTCGCGAGTTCTTC. This codes for CSASREFF.

There are many counts of this clonotype. An end of the junction differs from the germline gene, which may be a read error. The J gene is TRBJ2-7, the V gene TRBV4-1; D remains ambiguous. Germline CDR1 MGHRA, CDR2 YSYEKL. The CDR3 consists of 11 residues. CDR3 sequence: CASSQDYEQYF. The CDR3 nucleotides are TGTGCCAGCAGCCAGGACTACGAGCAGTACTTC.

This clonotype was observed a few times. This rearrangement joins TRBV7-9 to TRBJ2-3; TRBD2 matches 13 bases. The J segment lost 2 bases and the V segment lost 3 bases, leaving 8 bases of the junction unmatched. Germline lookup yields CDR1 SEHNR and CDR2 FQNEAQ (reference sequence). The CDR3 runs 18 residues. The CDR3 reads CASSLLTSGGPITDTQYF. DNA for the CDR3: TGTGCCAGCAGCTTGCTGACTAGCGGGGGGCCAATCACAGATACGCAGTATTTT.

This clonotype turned up a few times. This chain joins TRBV20-1 and TRBJ1-1; no clear D gene. V was cut by 2 bases and J by 1 base, with 14 bases left in between. CDR3 length: 15 residues. Germline CDR1 DFQATT, CDR2 SNEGSKA (reference sequence). The CDR3 region has the DNA TGCAGTGCTAGATCGGCAACCCTCCCGAACACTGAAGCTTTCTTT. This codes for CSARSATLPNTEAFF.

This clonotype has a handful of counts. This chain joins TRBV19 and TRBJ1-1, with TRBD1 identical over 8 bases. J lost 0 bases, V lost 8 bases, and 5 bases had no gene match. CDR3 length: 14 residues. From germline, CDR1 is LNHDA and CDR2 SQIVND (reference sequence). The DNA for the CDR3 is TGTGCCAGTGAGAGGACAGGGATGAACACTGAAGCTTTCTTT. It yields the protein CASERTGMNTEAFF.

The rearrangement links TRBV29-1 to TRBJ2-2, with 8 positions matching TRBD1. Germline V gene data show CDR1 as SQVTM and CDR2 as ANQGSEA. Germline trimming cut 6 bases from V and 4 bases from J; bases unmatched to any gene: 16. The CDR3 totals 17 residues. Written as DNA, the CDR3 is TGCAGCGTCGCAAGCCTATCAGGGGGCGAGGGCACCGGGGAGCTGTTTTTT. Its protein product is CSVASLSGGEGTGELFF.

This clonotype appeared a few times. Written as DNA, the CDR3 is TGTGCCAGCAGTAGGGGGGCTGGTGAAGCTTTCTTT. Its protein is CASSRGAGEAFF. The V and J genes are TRBV27 and TRBJ1-1, with a weak D call TRBD1 (6 bases). V lost 5 bases, J lost 7 bases, and 11 bases lay in between. Germline V CDR1 and CDR2: MNHEY, SMNVEV (reference sequence). This CDR3 has 12 residues.